The sequence of this T cell receptor beta chain was determined in a study of T cell repertoires in cytomegalovirus infection. Notes on this clonotype: Its antigen is not identified.

CDR3 length: 16 residues. Germline CDR1 is SGDLS and CDR2 is YYNGEE. V lost 7 bases to trimming and J lost 2 bases, with 20 bases between them. TCRdb reprocessed the reads via MiXCR and lists one record per CDR3 protein. The repertoire holds roughly 280,000 distinct CDR3 sequences, with 20% to 25% as singletons. Sequenced here: cultured PBMCs, sampled from culture after CMV antigen stimulation. The sequence came from a human donor in good health (CMV status not recorded). Some clones in this sample may be carry-over from other donors' samples. The chain has TRBV9 and TRBJ2-3; unclear D gene. The CDR3 sequence: CASSRGTSPVTDTQYF. The CDR3 DNA follows: TGTGCCAGCTCTCGAGGAACTTCTCCTGTCACAGATACGCAGTATTTT.